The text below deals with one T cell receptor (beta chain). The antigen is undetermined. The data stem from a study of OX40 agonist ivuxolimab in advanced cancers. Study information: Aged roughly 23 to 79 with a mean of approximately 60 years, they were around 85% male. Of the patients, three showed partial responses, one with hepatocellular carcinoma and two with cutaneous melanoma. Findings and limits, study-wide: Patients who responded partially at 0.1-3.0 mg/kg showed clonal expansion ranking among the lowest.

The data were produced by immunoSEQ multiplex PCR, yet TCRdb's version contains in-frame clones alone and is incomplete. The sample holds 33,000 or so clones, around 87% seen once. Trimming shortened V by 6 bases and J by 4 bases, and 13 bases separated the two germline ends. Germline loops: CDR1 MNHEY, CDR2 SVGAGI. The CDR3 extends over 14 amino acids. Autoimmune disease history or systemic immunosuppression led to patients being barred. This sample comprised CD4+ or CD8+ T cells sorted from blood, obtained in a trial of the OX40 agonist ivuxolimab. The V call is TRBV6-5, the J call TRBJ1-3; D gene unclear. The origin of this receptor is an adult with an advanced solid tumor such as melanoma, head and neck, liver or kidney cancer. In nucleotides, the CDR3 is TGTGCCAGCAGCCCGACATATTCAGGAAACACCATATATTTT. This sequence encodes CASSPTYSGNTIYF.